This T cell receptor (beta chain) was obtained from a study of blood T cell repertoires in COVID-19. Study summary: Material from acute and convalescent COVID-19 was sourced from the United States, Italy and Spain. T cells, B-cell-depleted T cells, or PBMCs provided the cDNA or gDNA that served as material.

This CDR3 contains 15 residues. J was trimmed by 3 bases and V by 0 bases; bases with no gene match: 6. Per germline, CDR1 SGHNT and CDR2 YYREEE (reference sequence). Original methodology: Estimated nucleated cell counts came from reference gene primer amplification. TCRdb's table, derived via immunoSEQ multiplex PCR, lists solely in-frame clones and lacks some. Clone size and V and J calls were adopted from that table, with D and trimming inferred from the DNA. The table includes hundreds of thousands of clones, 88% detected once. This chain connects TRBV5-4 to TRBJ2-7; TRBD1 matches 7 bases. The clonotype originates from a human donor in a cohort sampled during active COVID-19. The specimen was peripheral blood. The DNA of the CDR3 is TGTGCCAGCAGCTTGGACGACAGGGCTGGCTACGAGCAGTACTTC. It is translated as CASSLDDRAGYEQYF.